The 29 T cell receptor beta chains given below trace back to one sample, sequenced in a study of blood T cell repertoires in COVID-19. Profiling relied on immunoSEQ multiplex PCR, and the TCRdb table lists in-frame clones only, not all of them. This sample has over 120,000 clones, with about 79% found just once. Sequencing input: peripheral blood. These receptor sequences come from a man aged 60 to 75 with active or convalescent COVID-19.

This chain joins TRBV11-2 and TRBJ1-1; D may be TRBD1 (5 bases). Germline CDR1 SGHAT, CDR2 FQNNGV. There are 12 residues in the CDR3. The V and J ends lost 2 bases and 7 bases respectively, with 8 bases between them. CDR3 nucleotides: TGTGCCAGCAGCTTACGGGGGTATGAAGCTTTCTTT. Translation gives CASSLRGYEAFF.

This sequence joins TRBV3-1 (or the pseudogene TRBV3-2) and TRBJ2-2; 8 bases map to TRBD2. Germline values: CDR1 LGHDT, CDR2 YNNKEL (reference sequence). After removal of 4 bases from V and 6 bases from J, the junction contained 7 bases not matched to a gene. CDR3 size: 15 residues. The CDR3 loop reads CASSRSLAGAGELFF. Written as DNA, the CDR3 is TGTGCCAGCAGCCGCTCGCTAGCGGGTGCCGGGGAGCTGTTTTTT.

The chain recombines TRBV6-6 with TRBJ2-5, with D unclear. Germline CDR1 is MNHNY and CDR2 is SVGAGI (reference sequence). V dropped 4 bases and J dropped 5 bases, with 5 bases sitting between them. The CDR3 runs 11 residues. The CDR3 reads CASSSVETQYF. Here the CDR3 DNA reads TGTGCCAGCAGTTCGGTGGAGACCCAGTACTTC.

This clone has just one count. CDR3: CASSSGKGGLNTEAFF. CDR3 nucleotides: TGTGCCAGCAGCTCCGGGAAAGGGGGCTTGAACACTGAAGCTTTCTTT. V gene TRBV11-3 combines with J gene TRBJ1-1; 7 bases agree with TRBD1. The CDR3 is made up of 16 amino acids. The germline V gene has CDR1 SGHNT and CDR2 YENEEA. Losses at the gene ends were 4 bases for V and 0 bases for J; bases not matched to a gene: 8.

J is TRBJ1-2 and V is TRBV13; 11 bases are a match to TRBD1. Germline V lookup: CDR1 PRHDT, CDR2 FYEKMQ (reference sequence). J was trimmed by 7 bases and V by 1 base; bases with no gene match: 2. The CDR3 runs to 14 residues. The CDR3, as DNA: TGTGCCAGCAGCTTAGAAGGGACAGGGGGTGGCTACACCTTC. Amino acid sequence: CASSLEGTGGGYTF. The complete variable domain, with remaining parts taken from reference TRBV13 and TRBJ1-2, reads AAGVIQSPRHLIKEKRETATLKCYPIPRHDTVYWYQQGPGQDPQFLISFYEKMQSDKGSIPDRFSAQQFSDYHSELNMSSLELGDSALYFCASSLEGTGGGYTFGSGTRLTVV.

The J gene is TRBJ2-7, the V gene TRBV7-9, with 12 bases fitting TRBD2. The germline CDR1 and CDR2 sequences are SEHNR and FQNEAQ (reference sequence). With 5 bases clipped from V and 5 bases from J, the junction kept 7 bases outside the gene matches. CDR3 length equals 15 residues. CDR3 sequence reads: CASSLRTSGAHEQYF. The CDR3 DNA is TGTGCCAGCAGCCTACGGACTAGCGGGGCCCACGAGCAGTACTTC.

Details on this clone: This specimen includes other DNA sequences encoding the same CDR3. The chain uses TRBV5-1 and TRBJ1-6, with 7 bases identical to TRBD1. The CDR3 has 15 amino acids. With 1 base clipped from V and 9 bases from J, the junction kept 7 bases outside the gene matches. Germline values: CDR1 SGHRS, CDR2 YFSETQ. CDR3 region: CASSLKGQGGSPLHF. The DNA for the CDR3 is TGCGCCAGCAGCTTGAAGGGCCAGGGGGGTTCACCCCTCCACTTT.

The chain combines TRBV24-1 with TRBJ2-2; TRBD2 might be the D (5 bases). V was trimmed by 3 bases and J by 4 bases, leaving 17 bases between them. In germline, CDR1 is KGHDR, CDR2 SFDVKD. The CDR3 contains 17 residues. The CDR3 loop reads CATSDPTLGASTGELFF. The CDR3 coding sequence is TGTGCCACCAGTGATCCCACTTTGGGAGCCTCCACCGGGGAGCTGTTTTTT.

This chain connects TRBV27 to TRBJ2-1, with D maybe TRBD2 (5 bases). Trimming removed 6 bases at V and 9 bases at J, with 15 bases between. The V gene's germline CDR1 is MNHEY and CDR2 SMNVEV (reference sequence). The CDR3 has 13 residues. DNA for the CDR3: TGTGCCAGCAGCCCTACTGCGGCGGGTGAGCAGTTCTTC. This codes for CASSPTAAGEQFF.

This chain connects TRBV7-9 to TRBJ1-2; TRBD1 is a possible D gene (6 bases). Germline loops: CDR1 SEHNR, CDR2 FQNEAQ (reference sequence). The V gene lost 7 bases and the J gene lost 4 bases, with 13 bases spanning the gap. This CDR3 is 13 amino acids long. The CDR3 loop is CASMIGGGYGYTF. CDR3 nucleotides: TGTGCCAGCATGATAGGGGGTGGCTATGGCTACACCTTC.

J is TRBJ2-3 and V is TRBV27; D not resolved. V was clipped by 5 bases and J by 2 bases, with 8 bases between them. CDR1 and CDR2 (germline): MNHEY, SMNVEV (reference sequence). CDR3 length: 13 residues. CDR3 coding DNA: TGTGCCAGCAGTCTCTATAACACAGATACGCAGTATTTT. Translated, it gives CASSLYNTDTQYF.

The chain combines TRBV7-8 with TRBJ1-6, with a possible D match to TRBD1 (5 bases). The ends were cut back, 5 bases at V and 7 bases at J, with 21 bases in the middle. The CDR3 spans 17 residues. CDR1 is SGHVS, CDR2 FQNEAQ, per germline. As DNA, the CDR3 is TGTGCCAGCAGCCGATCCCCGCAGGGTGATAAGAATTCACCCCTCCACTTT. Translating it yields CASSRSPQGDKNSPLHF.

J is TRBJ1-1 and V is TRBV12-3 or TRBV12-4, with D perhaps matching TRBD1 (5 bases). The germline V and J ends were trimmed by 3 bases and 2 bases, with 7 bases remaining between them. The CDR3 extends over 13 amino acids. The CDR3 loop reads CASSFRGNTEAFF. In DNA, the CDR3 is TGTGCCAGCAGTTTTAGGGGTAACACTGAAGCTTTCTTT.

Worth noting for this clone: Different DNA sequences within this sample yield the same CDR3. V and J are TRBV5-5 and TRBJ1-1, with TRBD1 identical over 8 bases. The CDR3 contains 15 residues. Trimming cost V 3 bases and J 3 bases; bases outside gene matches: 7. Germline V gene lookup returns CDR1 SGHKS and CDR2 YYEKEE (reference sequence). The CDR3 DNA follows: TGTGCCAGCAGCTGGGGAACAGGGGGATACACTGAAGCTTTCTTT. It translates to CASSWGTGGYTEAFF. The variable domain in full, with the rest retrieved from reference TRBV5-5 and TRBJ1-1, is DAGVTQSPTHLIKTRGQQVTLRCSPISGHKSVSWYQQVLGQGPQFIFQYYEKEERGRGNFPDRFSARQFPNYSSELNVNALLLGDSALYLCASSWGTGGYTEAFFGQGTRLTVV.

The chain employs TRBV6-5 and TRBJ1-1; D gene unclear. The CDR3 covers 13 residues. The V gene lost 6 bases and the J gene lost 1 base, with 9 bases spanning the gap. The V gene's germline CDR1 is MNHEY and CDR2 SVGAGI. The CDR3 here is CASRLTPNTEAFF. The CDR3 DNA reads as TGTGCCAGCAGGTTGACACCGAACACTGAAGCTTTCTTT.

J is TRBJ2-1 and V is TRBV24-1; a weak D match, TRBD2 (6 bases). Trimming left V 3 bases short and J 11 bases short, with 10 bases between. This CDR3 spans 12 amino acids. The germline CDR1 and CDR2 sequences are KGHDR and SFDVKD. The CDR3 here is CATSDREDKQFF. The DNA for the CDR3 is TGTGCCACCAGTGATAGGGAGGATAAGCAGTTCTTC.

The chain has TRBV6-2 or TRBV6-3 and TRBJ2-5, with D maybe TRBD2 (6 bases). CDR3 length: 16 residues. Germline V gene lookup returns CDR1 MNHEY and CDR2 SVGEGT. Trimming shortened V by 4 bases and J by 7 bases, and 22 bases separated the two germline ends. CDR3: CASSSRGSGDGGTQYF. DNA of the CDR3: TGTGCCAGCAGTTCCCGGGGTAGCGGAGATGGGGGGACCCAGTACTTC.

The chain links TRBV11-3 to TRBJ1-1; D not certain. The V gene's germline CDR1 is SGHNT and CDR2 YENEEA. The CDR3 runs 13 residues. Trimming took 0 bases from V and 8 from J, leaving 10 bases between them. The CDR3 DNA sequence: TGTGCCAGCAGCTTAGATCATGGAGGGGAAGCTTTCTTT. Amino acids: CASSLDHGGEAFF.

This chain connects TRBV3-1 (or the pseudogene TRBV3-2) to TRBJ2-7, with D maybe TRBD2 (5 bases). The V and J ends lost 0 bases and 6 bases respectively, with 9 bases between them. This CDR3 has 13 residues. The germline CDR1 and CDR2 sequences are LGHDT and YNNKEL (reference sequence). CDR3 residues: CASSQDPGVEQYV. In nucleotides, the CDR3 is TGTGCCAGCAGCCAAGACCCCGGGGTCGAGCAGTACGTC.

The chain is built from TRBV7-6 and TRBJ2-5; TRBD2 matches at 10 bases. Germline V gene sequence: CDR1 SGHVS, CDR2 FNYEAQ. The junction had 8 bases not matched to a gene; V was cut back by 2 bases and J by 5 bases. The CDR3 is 16 residues long. The CDR3 region is CASSLSGGAGGETQYF. The CDR3 region has the DNA TGTGCCAGCAGCTTAAGCGGGGGGGCCGGTGGGGAGACCCAGTACTTC.

V and J are TRBV7-9 and TRBJ2-4, with 9 bases matching TRBD2. This CDR3 has 16 amino acids. From germline, CDR1 is SEHNR and CDR2 FQNEAQ (reference sequence). V shed 4 bases, J shed 3 bases, and the junction held 7 bases outside the gene matches. The CDR3 sequence is CASSSLAGRGKNIQYF. CDR3 DNA: TGTGCCAGCAGCTCTCTAGCGGGACGTGGCAAAAACATTCAGTACTTC.

This clone showed up just a few times. This chain connects TRBV10-3 to TRBJ2-3; maybe TRBD2 (6 bases). Germline V gene lookup returns CDR1 ENHRY and CDR2 SYGVKD. Trimming left V 6 bases short and J 6 bases short, with 16 bases between. The CDR3 extends over 14 amino acids. The chain's CDR3 is CAISLTGGRDTQYF. CDR3 DNA sequence: TGTGCCATCAGCCTCACCGGGGGTAGGGATACGCAGTATTTT.

This rearrangement joins TRBV3-1 (or the pseudogene TRBV3-2) to TRBJ1-1; D may be TRBD1 (5 bases). The V end lost 4 bases, the J end lost 2 bases, and 11 bases lay between the germline ends. CDR1 is LGHDT and CDR2 is YNNKEL in the germline V gene (reference sequence). CDR3 length: 14 residues. The CDR3 nucleotides are TGTGCCAGCAGCCTAGACGGGGGAAACACTGAAGCTTTCTTT. This gives the protein CASSLDGGNTEAFF.

This chain joins TRBV11-3 and TRBJ2-2; 12 bases are a match to TRBD1. The V gene's germline CDR1 is SGHNT and CDR2 YENEEA. The CDR3 has 16 residues. The ends lost 4 bases at V and 7 bases at J; junction bases unmatched: 7. The CDR3 DNA is TGTGCCAGCAGCTCCCGGGACAGGGGGCACTACGGGGAGCTGTTTTTT. Translating gives CASSSRDRGHYGELFF.

The genes are TRBV7-2 and TRBJ1-2; D call uncertain. Trimming took 6 bases from V and 1 from J, leaving 15 bases between them. Germline lookup yields CDR1 SGHTA and CDR2 FQGNSA. The CDR3 is 15 amino acids. The CDR3 DNA follows: TGTGCCAGCAGAGATTGGGCAGAAATTAACTATGGCTACACCTTC. It specifies CASRDWAEINYGYTF.

This clone was recorded only once. This chain connects TRBV9 to TRBJ2-3; 8 bases are a match to TRBD1. CDR3 length equals 16 residues. The germline gives CDR1 SGDLS, CDR2 YYNGEE. With V trimmed by 3 bases and J by 1 base, 7 bases remained unmatched. The CDR3 loop reads CASSGGPGQGTDTQYF. CDR3 DNA sequence: TGTGCCAGCAGCGGAGGACCGGGACAGGGCACAGATACGCAGTATTTT. The full variable domain, with the rest looked up from reference TRBV9 and TRBJ2-3, is DSGVTQTPKHLITATGQRVTLRCSPRSGDLSVYWYQQSLDQGLQFLIQYYNGEERAKGNILERFSAQQFPDLHSELNLSSLELGDSALYFCASSGGPGQGTDTQYFGPGTRLTVL.

This clone has a handful of counts. The chain links TRBV9 to TRBJ1-1, with D unresolved. From germline, CDR1 is SGDLS and CDR2 YYNGEE. The CDR3 extends over 15 amino acids. Between the trimmed V and J ends, which lost 0 bases and 9 bases, there was a span of 18 bases. The CDR3 loop reads CASSVGETPGGKAFF. CDR3 nucleotides: TGTGCCAGCAGCGTAGGTGAGACTCCCGGCGGGAAAGCTTTCTTT.

This sequence joins TRBV19 and TRBJ1-1; 9 bases match TRBD1. Germline CDR1 is LNHDA and CDR2 is SQIVND (reference sequence). This CDR3 has 13 amino acids. The trim removed 10 bases at V and 4 bases at J, leaving 7 bases unmatched. CDR3 loop: CATQTGGGTEAFF. The CDR3 DNA is TGTGCCACACAAACAGGGGGCGGCACTGAAGCTTTCTTT.

V and J are TRBV4-3 and TRBJ2-2, with TRBD1 matching 8 bases. The CDR3 extends over 19 amino acids. V shed 4 bases and J 1 base; nucleotides not matched to a gene: 14. CDR1 and CDR2 from the germline V gene are LGHNA and YSLEER. The CDR3 is CASSPSPGQASLNTGELFF. In DNA form, the CDR3 reads TGCGCCAGCAGCCCGAGCCCGGGACAGGCGTCACTGAACACCGGGGAGCTGTTTTTT.